Following are 30 T cell receptor beta chains from one sample sequenced in a study of cytomegalovirus exposure and HLA in healthy donors. Profiling relied on immunoSEQ multiplex PCR, and the TCRdb table lists in-frame clones only, not all of them. The sample includes about 55,000 clones, more than 80% of them seen just once. Sequencing input: PBMCs. These receptors were taken from a man aged 18 to 30 in good health and CMV-seronegative.

This clone was picked up one time. The V and J genes are TRBV15 and TRBJ2-3; possible D gene TRBD1, 5 bases. The CDR3 contains 13 residues. The germline CDR1 and CDR2 sequences are LNHNV and YYDKDF (reference sequence). The V and J ends lost 7 bases and 2 bases respectively, with 10 bases between them. CDR3 region: CATKAQDTDTQYF. The CDR3 DNA follows: TGTGCCACCAAAGCACAGGACACAGATACGCAGTATTTT.

This clone was detected once. The V gene is TRBV4-1, the J gene TRBJ1-5; D is ambiguous. Trimming stripped 2 bases from V and 0 bases from J, with 11 bases between. CDR3 length: 16 amino acids. Germline V gene data show CDR1 as MGHRA and CDR2 as YSYEKL. CDR3 nucleotides: TGCGCCAGCAGCCAAACAGAGTTTTATAGCAATCAGCCCCAGCATTTT. It yields the protein CASSQTEFYSNQPQHF.

The chain is built from TRBV2 and TRBJ2-1; 9 bases fit TRBD1. Germline CDR1 is SNHLY and CDR2 is FYNNEI. This CDR3 contains 10 residues. The trim removed 8 bases at V and 15 bases at J, leaving 5 bases unmatched. CDR3 in amino acids: CASGQGTRFF. CDR3 nucleotide sequence: TGTGCCAGCGGACAGGGGACAAGGTTCTTC. Based on the CDR3 plus reference TRBV2 and TRBJ2-1, the full variable domain is EPEVTQTPSHQVTQMGQEVILRCVPISNHLYFYWYRQILGQKVEFLVSFYNNEISEKSEIFDDQFSVERPDGSNFTLKIRSTKLEDSAMYFCASGQGTRFFGPGTRLTVL.

The rearrangement joins TRBV5-1 to TRBJ1-4; 8 positions match TRBD1. The V and J ends lost 2 bases and 8 bases, in that order; junction bases with no gene match: 5. CDR1 is SGHRS and CDR2 is YFSETQ in the germline V gene. The CDR3 covers 14 residues. The DNA of the CDR3 is TGCGCCAGCAGCTTCACAGGGGGAAAAGAAAAACTGTTTTTT. Amino acids: CASSFTGGKEKLFF.

The table lists this clone with a count of one. This chain joins TRBV7-9 and TRBJ1-1, with D possibly matching TRBD1 (5 bases). CDR1 and CDR2 (germline): SEHNR, FQNEAQ (reference sequence). V shed 4 bases and J shed 4 bases, with 10 bases lying between them. This CDR3 contains 13 residues. CDR3 sequence (DNA): TGTGCCAGCAGCTCAGGGCTGAGCACTGAAGCTTTCTTT. Protein sequence: CASSSGLSTEAFF. Full variable domain (missing parts from reference TRBV7-9 and TRBJ1-1): DTGVSQNPRHKITKRGQNVTFRCDPISEHNRLYWYRQTLGQGPEFLTYFQNEAQLEKSRLLSDRFSAERPKGSFSTLEIQRTEQGDSAMYLCASSSGLSTEAFFGQGTRLTVV.

The genes are TRBV7-9 and TRBJ2-2; 7 bases are a match to TRBD1. Per germline, CDR1 SEHNR and CDR2 FQNEAQ (reference sequence). The CDR3 is 15 residues long. J gave up 0 bases and V 6 bases, and 4 bases lay outside the gene matches. This chain's CDR3 is CASSSGTANTGELFF. In nucleotides, the CDR3 is TGTGCCAGCAGTTCCGGGACAGCGAACACCGGGGAGCTGTTTTTT.

The chain uses TRBV2 and TRBJ2-1, with 8 bases lining up with TRBD1. The CDR3 runs to 13 residues. CDR1 is SNHLY, CDR2 FYNNEI, per germline. V trimming: 6 bases; J trimming: 7 bases; junction bases outside the gene matches: 5. CDR3 sequence (DNA): TGTGCCAGCAGCGGGACAGGATGGAATGAGCAGTTCTTC. This translates into CASSGTGWNEQFF.

This clone was found once. The chain carries TRBV5-1 and TRBJ1-1, with D maybe TRBD1 (6 bases). Between the trimmed V and J ends, which lost 4 bases and 4 bases, there was a span of 14 bases. Germline CDR1 SGHRS, CDR2 YFSETQ. This CDR3 spans 14 amino acids. CDR3: CASSTTGTGTEAFF. The DNA of the CDR3 is TGCGCCAGCAGCACCACAGGGACGGGCACTGAAGCTTTCTTT.

The CDR3 is CASSSTRDNQETQYF. The CDR3, as DNA: TGTGCCAGCAGCTCCACCCGGGACAACCAAGAGACCCAGTACTTC. The chain combines TRBV13 with TRBJ2-5; tentatively, D is TRBD1 (6 bases). From germline, CDR1 is PRHDT and CDR2 FYEKMQ (reference sequence). Trimming shortened V by 4 bases and J by 0 bases, and 12 bases separated the two germline ends. The CDR3 contains 15 residues.

This chain uses TRBV27 with TRBJ2-3; 7 bases are shared with TRBD1. J was trimmed by 3 bases and V by 2 bases; bases with no gene match: 5. The CDR3 is 15 residues long. Per the germline V gene, CDR1 is MNHEY and CDR2 is SMNVEV (reference sequence). The CDR3 here is CASSLQDRLTDTQYF. In DNA form, the CDR3 reads TGTGCCAGCAGTTTACAGGACAGGCTAACAGATACGCAGTATTTT.

The V and J genes are TRBV29-1 and TRBJ2-3, with D possibly being TRBD1 (6 bases). The germline V gene encodes CDR1 SQVTM and CDR2 ANQGSEA. The CDR3 has 16 amino acids. Trimming removed 1 base at V and 1 base at J, with 15 bases between. The CDR3 DNA reads TGCAGCGTTGAAGGCCCGACAGGAGCCCGCACAGATACGCAGTATTTT. It codes for CSVEGPTGARTDTQYF.

The chain uses TRBV6-1 and TRBJ2-3; D call uncertain. The germline CDR1 and CDR2 sequences are MNHNS and SASEGT. The CDR3 length is 14 residues. Trimming removed 4 bases from V and 0 bases from J, with 8 bases in between. CDR3: CASSGQTSTDTQYF. CDR3 bases: TGTGCCAGCAGTGGTCAAACTAGCACAGATACGCAGTATTTT.

The chain employs TRBV19 and TRBJ2-7, with 10 bases that match TRBD1. The CDR3 runs 14 residues. The V segment lost 6 bases and the J segment 2 bases; nucleotides outside the gene matches: 4. Germline V gene lookup returns CDR1 LNHDA and CDR2 SQIVND (reference sequence). The CDR3 loop reads CASSVGQGAYEQYF. CDR3 nucleotides: TGTGCCAGTAGCGTCGGACAGGGGGCCTACGAGCAGTACTTC.

This clone was picked up one time. This chain uses TRBV28 with TRBJ1-1; D remains ambiguous. Trimming took 1 base from V and 2 from J, leaving 5 bases between them. This CDR3 spans 13 amino acids. Looked up from germline, CDR1 is MDHEN and CDR2 is SYDVKM. The CDR3 nucleotides are TGTGCCAGCAGTTTATCGGGAAACACTGAAGCTTTCTTT. It encodes CASSLSGNTEAFF.

The rearrangement links TRBV30 to TRBJ2-7; 13 bases agree with TRBD2. Germline V gene data show CDR1 as GTSNPN and CDR2 as SVGIG (reference sequence). The CDR3 length is 18 residues. Trimming took 3 bases from V and 0 from J; bases not matched to a gene: 11. This CDR3 is CAWRYPGLAGCYSYEQYF. In nucleotides, the CDR3 is TGTGCCTGGAGATACCCGGGACTAGCGGGGTGTTACTCCTACGAGCAGTACTTC.

The V call is TRBV28, the J call TRBJ2-7; perhaps TRBD1 as D (5 bases). Between the trimmed V and J ends, which lost 6 bases and 2 bases, there was a span of 8 bases. This CDR3 spans 12 amino acids. Germline V gives CDR1 MDHEN, CDR2 SYDVKM. The CDR3 loop reads CASRGQAYEQYF. CDR3 nucleotide sequence: TGTGCCAGCAGAGGACAAGCCTACGAGCAGTACTTC. The variable domain in full, completed from reference TRBV28 and TRBJ2-7, reads DVKVTQSSRYLVKRTGEKVFLECVQDMDHENMFWYRQDPGLGLRLIYFSYDVKMKEKGDIPEGYSVSREKKERFSLILESASTNQTSMYLCASRGQAYEQYFGPGTRLTVT.

The chain is built from TRBV30 and TRBJ2-7; 12 positions match TRBD2. The CDR3 has 15 residues. V trimming: 2 bases; J trimming: 5 bases; junction bases outside the gene matches: 7. Germline CDR1 GTSNPN, CDR2 SVGIG (reference sequence). In nucleotides, the CDR3 is TGTGCCTGGAGTCGGCCTAGCGGGAGGGGCCACGAGCAGTACTTC. Its protein product is CAWSRPSGRGHEQYF.

V gene TRBV28 combines with J gene TRBJ1-1; unclear D gene. V was pared by 7 bases and J by 4 bases, with 7 bases between. Germline loops: CDR1 MDHEN, CDR2 SYDVKM. CDR3 length: 11 amino acids. DNA of the CDR3: TGTGCCAGCATTACGGTCACTGAAGCTTTCTTT. It specifies CASITVTEAFF.

This clone was observed a handful of times. CDR3 loop: CASSLDRVGNTIYF. CDR3 nucleotide sequence: TGTGCCAGCAGTTTGGACAGGGTCGGAAACACCATATATTTT. The V and J genes are TRBV28 and TRBJ1-3; 8 bases are a match to TRBD1. V lost 3 bases and J lost 4; bases outside the gene matches: 2. In germline, CDR1 is MDHEN, CDR2 SYDVKM. CDR3 length: 14 amino acids.

The CDR3: CASSPRQGRETQYF. CDR3 sequence (DNA): TGTGCCAGCAGCCCTCGACAGGGCCGGGAGACCCAGTACTTC. This chain joins TRBV9 and TRBJ2-5, with TRBD1 identical over 7 bases. Unmatched junction bases numbered 8, after V lost 4 bases and J lost 5 bases. Looked up from germline, CDR1 is SGDLS and CDR2 is YYNGEE. This CDR3 region has 14 residues.

This rearrangement joins TRBV6-5 to TRBJ1-4, with D perhaps matching TRBD1 (6 bases). CDR1 is MNHEY and CDR2 is SVGAGI in the germline V gene. The CDR3 length is 14 residues. Trimming removed 5 bases at V and 7 bases at J, with 14 bases between. The CDR3 spells CASSKQGLAEKLFF. Written as DNA, the CDR3 is TGTGCCAGCAGTAAACAGGGTTTAGCTGAAAAACTGTTTTTT.

This clone has just a few counts. The chain has TRBV11-2 and TRBJ2-7, with 8 positions matching TRBD2. The CDR3 spans 13 residues. Unmatched junction bases numbered 3, after V lost 6 bases and J lost 2 bases. Germline-derived CDR1 and CDR2 are SGHAT and FQNNGV. The CDR3 reads CASRREVAYEQYF. In DNA form, the CDR3 reads TGTGCCAGCAGGCGGGAGGTTGCCTACGAGCAGTACTTC.

This rearrangement joins TRBV15 to TRBJ2-1, with 7 nucleotides matching TRBD2. The ends lost 5 bases at V and 8 bases at J; junction bases unmatched: 12. The CDR3 contains 15 residues. Germline assignment: CDR1 LNHNV and CDR2 YYDKDF (reference sequence). The CDR3 sequence: CATSASPGGRDEQFF. The CDR3 bases are TGTGCCACCAGCGCCAGCCCGGGTGGGAGGGATGAGCAGTTCTTC.

V gene TRBV28 combines with J gene TRBJ2-1; 14 bases are shared with TRBD2. Germline CDR1 and CDR2: MDHEN and SYDVKM. V was clipped by 6 bases and J by 1 base; unmatched bases: 8. The CDR3 spans 18 residues. The DNA for the CDR3 is TGTGCCAGCAGACACGGGACTAGCGGGAGAGGGTCCTACAATGAGCAGTTCTTC. This gives the protein CASRHGTSGRGSYNEQFF.

This clone was detected once. V and J are TRBV18 and TRBJ2-7, with 8 bases identical to TRBD2. Trimming removed 3 bases from V and 3 bases from J; junction bases left unmatched: 7. CDR3 length: 15 residues. In germline, CDR1 is KGHSH, CDR2 LQKENI. Here the CDR3 DNA reads TGTGCCAGCTCACCCCCCAGCGGGAGAGACTACGAGCAGTACTTC. This sequence encodes CASSPPSGRDYEQYF.

The rearrangement links TRBV5-5 to TRBJ2-5, with D unresolved. This CDR3 has 15 residues. The V end lost 3 bases, the J end lost 2 bases, and 14 bases lay between the germline ends. Germline-derived CDR1 and CDR2 are SGHKS and YYEKEE (reference sequence). The DNA for the CDR3 is TGTGCCAGCAGCTCCTCTCCAACATCTCAAGAGACCCAGTACTTC. Amino acids: CASSSSPTSQETQYF.

The rearrangement uses TRBV20-1 and TRBJ1-2; no clear D. This CDR3 has 11 residues. Germline loops: CDR1 DFQATT, CDR2 SNEGSKA (reference sequence). With 1 base removed from V and 7 bases from J, the gap between germline ends came to 7 bases. The CDR3 here is CSARAFSGYTF. For the CDR3, the DNA is TGCAGTGCTAGAGCTTTCAGTGGCTACACCTTC.

V is TRBV6-6 and J is TRBJ2-1, with TRBD2 matching 8 bases. Looked up from germline, CDR1 is MNHNY and CDR2 is SVGAGI (reference sequence). The CDR3 extends over 15 amino acids. V trimming: 1 base; J trimming: 7 bases; junction bases outside the gene matches: 6. The CDR3 sequence: CASSYYSGTRNEQFF. CDR3 in DNA: TGTGCCAGCAGTTACTATAGCGGGACTAGGAATGAGCAGTTCTTC.

This chain uses TRBV6-5 with TRBJ1-1; the match to TRBD1 covers 11 bases. Trimming cost V 2 bases and J 7 bases; bases outside gene matches: 0. Germline V gene sequence: CDR1 MNHEY, CDR2 SVGAGI. The CDR3 contains 13 residues. The CDR3 DNA sequence: TGTGCCAGCAGTTACGGGACAGGGGGTGAAGCTTTCTTT. This translates into CASSYGTGGEAFF.

J is TRBJ1-2 and V is TRBV6-6; D not certain. This CDR3 is built from 11 residues. Trimming removed 4 bases at V and 8 bases at J, with 8 bases between. Germline V gene sequence: CDR1 MNHNY, CDR2 SVGAGI (reference sequence). CDR3 residues: CASSSPMGYTF. CDR3 coding DNA: TGTGCCAGCAGTTCTCCTATGGGCTACACCTTC.